This T cell receptor (beta chain) is from a study of immune characterization of retroperitoneal liposarcoma. Trimming removed 6 bases from V and 7 bases from J; junction bases left unmatched: 11. The germline gives CDR1 MNHEY, CDR2 SMNVEV (reference sequence). The CDR3 totals 14 residues. TCRdb passed the PCR reads through MiXCR, listing each CDR3 protein once. This table has some 7,000 distinct CDR3 sequences, roughly 45% appearing once. Sequencing used tumor tissue. The source is a male donor with retroperitoneal liposarcoma. The chain employs TRBV27 and TRBJ1-2; 7 bases fit TRBD1. The CDR3 is CASRRQGEGSGYTF. The CDR3 coding sequence is TGTGCCAGCAGGAGACAGGGAGAAGGAAGTGGCTACACCTTC.